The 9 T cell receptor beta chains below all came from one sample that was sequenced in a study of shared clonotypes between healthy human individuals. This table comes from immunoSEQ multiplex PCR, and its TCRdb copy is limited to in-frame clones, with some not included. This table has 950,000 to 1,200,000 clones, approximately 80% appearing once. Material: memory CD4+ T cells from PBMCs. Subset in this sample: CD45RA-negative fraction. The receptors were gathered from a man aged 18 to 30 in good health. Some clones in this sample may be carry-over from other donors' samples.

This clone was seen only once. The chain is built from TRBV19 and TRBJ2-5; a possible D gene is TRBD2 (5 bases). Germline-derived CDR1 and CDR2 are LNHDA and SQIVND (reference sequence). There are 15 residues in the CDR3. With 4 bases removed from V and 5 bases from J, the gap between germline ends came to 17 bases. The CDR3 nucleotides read TGTGCCAGTAGTAAGGGTACGGCGGGTTTGGAGACCCAGTACTTC. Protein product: CASSKGTAGLETQYF.

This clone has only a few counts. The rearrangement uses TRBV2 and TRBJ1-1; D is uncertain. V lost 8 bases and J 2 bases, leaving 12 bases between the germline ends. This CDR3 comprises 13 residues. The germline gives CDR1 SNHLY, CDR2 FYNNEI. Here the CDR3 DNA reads TGTGCCAGCTATCGGGGTATCAACACTGAAGCTTTCTTT. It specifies CASYRGINTEAFF.

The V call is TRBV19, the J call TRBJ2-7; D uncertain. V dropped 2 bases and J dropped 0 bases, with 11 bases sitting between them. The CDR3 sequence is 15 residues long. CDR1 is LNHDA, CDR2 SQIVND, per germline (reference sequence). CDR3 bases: TGTGCCAGTAGTATATCGACACGGAGCTCCTACGAGCAGTACTTC. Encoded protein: CASSISTRSSYEQYF.

DNA for the CDR3: TGTGCCAGCAGCTTCCTAGCGGGATCAGAGACCCAGTACTTC. Translation: CASSFLAGSETQYF. The chain uses TRBV11-1 and TRBJ2-5; TRBD2 matches at 9 bases. The CDR3 is made up of 14 amino acids. Trimming at V came to 3 bases and at J to 4 bases, leaving 3 bases not matched to a gene. Looked up from germline, CDR1 is SGHAT and CDR2 is FQDESV (reference sequence). The entire variable domain, with the rest obtained from reference TRBV11-1 and TRBJ2-5, is as follows: EAEVAQSPRYKITEKSQAVAFWCDPISGHATLYWYRQILGQGPELLVQFQDESVVDDSQLPKDRFSAERLKGVDSTLKIQPAELGDSAMYLCASSFLAGSETQYFGPGTRLLVL.

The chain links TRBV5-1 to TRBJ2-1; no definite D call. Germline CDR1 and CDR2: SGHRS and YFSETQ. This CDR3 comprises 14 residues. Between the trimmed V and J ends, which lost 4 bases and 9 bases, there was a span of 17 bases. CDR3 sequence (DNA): TGCGCCAGCAGCCCCCGACCGGATGGGTTTGAGCAGTTCTTC. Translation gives CASSPRPDGFEQFF.

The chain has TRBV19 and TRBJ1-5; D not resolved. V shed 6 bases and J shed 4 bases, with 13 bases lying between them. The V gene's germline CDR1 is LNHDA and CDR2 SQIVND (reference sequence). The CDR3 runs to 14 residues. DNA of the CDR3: TGTGCCAGTAGGGATCCGGGAACGAATCAGCCCCAGCATTTT. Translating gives CASRDPGTNQPQHF.

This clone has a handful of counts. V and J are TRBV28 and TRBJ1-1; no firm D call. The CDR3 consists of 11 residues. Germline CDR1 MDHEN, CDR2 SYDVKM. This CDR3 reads CDTRRETEAFF. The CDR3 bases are TGTGACACACGTCGGGAGACTGAAGCTTTCTTT.

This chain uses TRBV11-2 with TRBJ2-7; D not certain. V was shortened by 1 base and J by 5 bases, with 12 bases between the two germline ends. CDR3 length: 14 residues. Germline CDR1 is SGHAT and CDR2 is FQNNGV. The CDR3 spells CASSLVIELDEQYF. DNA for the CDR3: TGTGCCAGCAGCTTAGTGATAGAGTTAGACGAGCAGTACTTC.

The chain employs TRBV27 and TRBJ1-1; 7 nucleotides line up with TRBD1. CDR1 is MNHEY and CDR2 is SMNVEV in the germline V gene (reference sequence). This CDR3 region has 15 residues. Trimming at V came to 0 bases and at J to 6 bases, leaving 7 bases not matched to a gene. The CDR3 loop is CASSLSYRTGPEAFF. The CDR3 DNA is TGTGCCAGCAGTTTATCCTACCGGACAGGACCTGAAGCTTTCTTT.